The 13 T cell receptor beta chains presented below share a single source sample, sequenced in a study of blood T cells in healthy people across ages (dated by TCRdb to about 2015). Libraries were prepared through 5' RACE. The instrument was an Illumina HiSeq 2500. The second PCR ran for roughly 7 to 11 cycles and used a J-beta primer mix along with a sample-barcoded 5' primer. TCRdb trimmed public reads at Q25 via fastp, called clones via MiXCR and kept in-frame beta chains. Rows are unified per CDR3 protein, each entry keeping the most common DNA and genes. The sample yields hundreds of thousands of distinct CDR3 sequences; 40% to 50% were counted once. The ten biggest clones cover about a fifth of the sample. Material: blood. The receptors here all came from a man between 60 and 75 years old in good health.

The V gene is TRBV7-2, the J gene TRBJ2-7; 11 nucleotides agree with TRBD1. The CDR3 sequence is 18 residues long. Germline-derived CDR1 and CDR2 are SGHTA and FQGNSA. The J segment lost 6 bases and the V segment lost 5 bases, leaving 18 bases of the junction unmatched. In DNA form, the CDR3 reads TGTGCCAGCAGCGGGGGACAGGGGGAGCTCCAATCCCTACGCGAGCAGTACTTC. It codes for CASSGGQGELQSLREQYF.

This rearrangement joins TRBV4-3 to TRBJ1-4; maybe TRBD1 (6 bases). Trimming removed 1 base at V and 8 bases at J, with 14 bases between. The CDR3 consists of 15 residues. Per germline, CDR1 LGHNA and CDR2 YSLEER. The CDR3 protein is CASSQVSGGREKLFF. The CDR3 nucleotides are TGCGCCAGCAGCCAAGTTTCGGGGGGCAGAGAAAAACTGTTTTTT.

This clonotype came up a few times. Here the CDR3 DNA reads TGCGCCAGCAGCTCTAGCGGGGGGAAAGCAGATACGCAGTATTTT. As protein: CASSSSGGKADTQYF. V and J are TRBV5-1 and TRBJ2-3; 11 nucleotides match TRBD2. The J segment lost 4 bases and the V segment lost 3 bases, leaving 4 bases of the junction unmatched. Per the germline V gene, CDR1 is SGHRS and CDR2 is YFSETQ. The length of the CDR3 is 15 residues.

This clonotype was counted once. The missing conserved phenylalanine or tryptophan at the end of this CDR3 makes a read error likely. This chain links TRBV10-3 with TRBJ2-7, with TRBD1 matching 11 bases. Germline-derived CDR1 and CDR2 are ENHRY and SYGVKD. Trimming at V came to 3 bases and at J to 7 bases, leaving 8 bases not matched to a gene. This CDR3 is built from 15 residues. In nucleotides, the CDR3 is TGTGCCATCAGTGATTCTTTAGGACAGGGGGCTGAGCAGTACTAC. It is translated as CAISDSLGQGAEQYY.

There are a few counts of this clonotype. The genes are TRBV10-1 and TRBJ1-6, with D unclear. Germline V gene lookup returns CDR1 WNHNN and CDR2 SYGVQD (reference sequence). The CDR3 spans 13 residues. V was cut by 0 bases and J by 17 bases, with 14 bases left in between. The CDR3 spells CASSESTRAPVHF. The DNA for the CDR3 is TGCGCCAGCAGTGAGTCGACTCGAGCCCCGGTCCACTTT.

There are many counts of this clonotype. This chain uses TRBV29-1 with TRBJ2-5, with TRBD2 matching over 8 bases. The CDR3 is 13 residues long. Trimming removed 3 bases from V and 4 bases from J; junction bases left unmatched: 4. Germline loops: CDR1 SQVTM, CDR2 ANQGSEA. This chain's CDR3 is CSVERGAPETQYF. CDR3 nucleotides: TGCAGCGTTGAGCGGGGGGCCCCAGAGACCCAGTACTTC.

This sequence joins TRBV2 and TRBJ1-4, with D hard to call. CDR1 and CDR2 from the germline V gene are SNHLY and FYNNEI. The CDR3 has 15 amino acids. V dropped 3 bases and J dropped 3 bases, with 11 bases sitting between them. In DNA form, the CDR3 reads TGTGCCAGCAGTGAGAGAGGGCTTCCTAATGAAAAACTGTTTTTT. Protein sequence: CASSERGLPNEKLFF.

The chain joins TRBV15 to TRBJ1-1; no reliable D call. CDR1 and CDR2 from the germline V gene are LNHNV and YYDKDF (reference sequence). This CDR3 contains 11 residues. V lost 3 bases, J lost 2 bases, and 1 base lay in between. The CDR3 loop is CATSSNTEAFF. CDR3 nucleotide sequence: TGTGCCACCAGCAGTAACACTGAAGCTTTCTTT.

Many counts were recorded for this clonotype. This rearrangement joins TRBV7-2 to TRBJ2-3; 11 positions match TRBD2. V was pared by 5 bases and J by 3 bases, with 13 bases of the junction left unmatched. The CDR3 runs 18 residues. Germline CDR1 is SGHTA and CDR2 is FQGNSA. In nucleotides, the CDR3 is TGTGCCAGCAGCCAAACTAGCGGGGGCGGCGGTAGAACAGATACGCAGTATTTT. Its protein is CASSQTSGGGGRTDTQYF.

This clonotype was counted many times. The CDR3 DNA reads TGCGCCAGCAGCTTCGCCGGGACGCAGTATTTT. Translation gives CASSFAGTQYF. V gene TRBV5-1 combines with J gene TRBJ2-3; D is undetermined. Trimming left V 2 bases short and J 9 bases short, with 7 bases between. The germline CDR1 and CDR2 sequences are SGHRS and YFSETQ. There are 11 residues in the CDR3.

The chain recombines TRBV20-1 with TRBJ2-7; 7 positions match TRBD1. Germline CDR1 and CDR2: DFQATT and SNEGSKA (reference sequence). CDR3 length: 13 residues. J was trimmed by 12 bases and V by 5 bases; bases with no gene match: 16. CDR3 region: CSARPDRPTTGYF. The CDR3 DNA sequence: TGCAGTGCTCGCCCGGACAGGCCGACCACTGGGTACTTC.

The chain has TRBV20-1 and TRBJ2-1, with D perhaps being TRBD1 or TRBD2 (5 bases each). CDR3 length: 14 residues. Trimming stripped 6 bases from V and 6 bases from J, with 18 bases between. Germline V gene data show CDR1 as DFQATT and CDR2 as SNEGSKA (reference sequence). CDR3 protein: CSAESRELANEQFF. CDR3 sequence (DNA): TGCAGTGCCGAATCCAGGGAGTTGGCCAATGAGCAGTTCTTC.

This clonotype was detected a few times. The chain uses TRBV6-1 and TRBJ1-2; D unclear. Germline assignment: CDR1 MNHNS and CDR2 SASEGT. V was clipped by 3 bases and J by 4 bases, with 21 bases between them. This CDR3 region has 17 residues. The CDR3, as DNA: TGTGCCAGCAGTGATCCGGTTTTCGTCGAAGGCCCCTATGGCTACACCTTC. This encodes CASSDPVFVEGPYGYTF.